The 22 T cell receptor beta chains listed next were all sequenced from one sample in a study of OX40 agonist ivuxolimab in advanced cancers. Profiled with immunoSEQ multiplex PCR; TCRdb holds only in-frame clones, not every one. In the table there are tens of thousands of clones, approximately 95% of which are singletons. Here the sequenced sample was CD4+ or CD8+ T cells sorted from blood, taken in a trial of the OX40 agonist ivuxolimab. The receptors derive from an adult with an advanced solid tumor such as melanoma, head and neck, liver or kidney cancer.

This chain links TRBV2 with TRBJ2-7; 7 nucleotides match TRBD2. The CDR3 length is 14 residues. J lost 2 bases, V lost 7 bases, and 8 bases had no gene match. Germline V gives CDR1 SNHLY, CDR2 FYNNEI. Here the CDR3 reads CASTHVGGTYEQYF. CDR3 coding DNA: TGTGCCAGCACCCATGTGGGGGGGACCTACGAGCAGTACTTC.

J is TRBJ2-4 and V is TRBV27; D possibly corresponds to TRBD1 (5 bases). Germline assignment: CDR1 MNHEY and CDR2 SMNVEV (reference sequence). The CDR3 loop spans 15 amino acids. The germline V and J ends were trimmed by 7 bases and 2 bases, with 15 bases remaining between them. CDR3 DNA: TGTGCCAGCATGCCCCAGGGTTTTCCCAAAAACATTCAGTACTTC. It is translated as CASMPQGFPKNIQYF.

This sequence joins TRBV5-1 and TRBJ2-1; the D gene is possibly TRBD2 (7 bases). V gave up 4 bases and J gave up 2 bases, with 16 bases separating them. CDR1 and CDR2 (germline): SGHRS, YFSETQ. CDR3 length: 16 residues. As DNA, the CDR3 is TGCGCCAGCAGCCCGGGGGAGGGGGGAGCCTACAATGAGCAGTTCTTC. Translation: CASSPGEGGAYNEQFF.

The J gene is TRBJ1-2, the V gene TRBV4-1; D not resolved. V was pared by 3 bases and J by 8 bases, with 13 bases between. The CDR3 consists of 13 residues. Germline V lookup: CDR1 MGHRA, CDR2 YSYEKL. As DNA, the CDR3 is TGCGCCAGCAGCCAGACACAGAAAAGGGGCTACACCTTC. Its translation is CASSQTQKRGYTF.

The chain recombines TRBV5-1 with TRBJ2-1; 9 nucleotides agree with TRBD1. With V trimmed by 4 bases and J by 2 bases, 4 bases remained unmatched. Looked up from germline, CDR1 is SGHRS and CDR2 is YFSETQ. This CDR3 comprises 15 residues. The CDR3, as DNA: TGCGCCAGCAGCCCCGGGACAGGGACCTACAATGAGCAGTTCTTC. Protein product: CASSPGTGTYNEQFF. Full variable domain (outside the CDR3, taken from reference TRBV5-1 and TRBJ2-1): KAGVTQTPRYLIKTRGQQVTLSCSPISGHRSVSWYQQTPGQGLQFLFEYFSETQRNKGNFPGRFSGRQFSNSRSEMNVSTLELGDSALYLCASSPGTGTYNEQFFGPGTRLTVL.

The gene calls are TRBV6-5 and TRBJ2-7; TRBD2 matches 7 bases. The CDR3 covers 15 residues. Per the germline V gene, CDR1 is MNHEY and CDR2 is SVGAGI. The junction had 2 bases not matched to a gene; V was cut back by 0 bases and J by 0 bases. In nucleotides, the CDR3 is TGTGCCAGCAGTTACTCGGGGGGGAGCTCCTACGAGCAGTACTTC. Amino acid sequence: CASSYSGGSSYEQYF.

The CDR3 bases are TGTGCCAGCAGTCTAAGTCTGAGCGGGGAGACCCAGTACTTC. Its translation: CASSLSLSGETQYF. The genes are TRBV6-5 and TRBJ2-5; weak D call: TRBD2 (6 bases). Germline lookup yields CDR1 MNHEY and CDR2 SVGAGI. The V end lost 5 bases, the J end lost 5 bases, and 15 bases lay between the germline ends. The CDR3 consists of 14 residues.

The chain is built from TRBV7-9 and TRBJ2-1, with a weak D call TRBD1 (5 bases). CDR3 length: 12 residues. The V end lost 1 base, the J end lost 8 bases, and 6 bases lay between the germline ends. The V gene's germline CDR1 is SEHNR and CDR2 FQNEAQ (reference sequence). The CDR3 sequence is CASSLGGDEQFF. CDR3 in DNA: TGTGCCAGCAGCTTAGGGGGCGATGAGCAGTTCTTC.

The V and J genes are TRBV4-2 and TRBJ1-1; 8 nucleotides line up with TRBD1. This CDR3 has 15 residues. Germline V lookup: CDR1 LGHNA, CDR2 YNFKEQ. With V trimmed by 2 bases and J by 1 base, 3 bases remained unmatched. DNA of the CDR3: TGTGCCAGCAGCCAACTTCAGGGGGCGAACACTGAAGCTTTCTTT. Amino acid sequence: CASSQLQGANTEAFF.

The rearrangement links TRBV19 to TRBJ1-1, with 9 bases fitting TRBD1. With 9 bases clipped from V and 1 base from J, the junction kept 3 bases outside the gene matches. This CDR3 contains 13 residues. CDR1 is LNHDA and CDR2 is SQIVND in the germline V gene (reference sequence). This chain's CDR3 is CASKTGGNTEAFF. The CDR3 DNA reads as TGTGCCAGCAAGACAGGGGGGAACACTGAAGCTTTCTTT.

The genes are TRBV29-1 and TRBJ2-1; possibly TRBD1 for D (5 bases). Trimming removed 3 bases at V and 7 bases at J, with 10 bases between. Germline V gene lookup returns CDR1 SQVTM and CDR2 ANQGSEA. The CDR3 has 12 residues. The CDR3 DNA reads TGCAGCGTTGATAGTAGGGGTAATGAGCAGTTCTTC. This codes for CSVDSRGNEQFF.

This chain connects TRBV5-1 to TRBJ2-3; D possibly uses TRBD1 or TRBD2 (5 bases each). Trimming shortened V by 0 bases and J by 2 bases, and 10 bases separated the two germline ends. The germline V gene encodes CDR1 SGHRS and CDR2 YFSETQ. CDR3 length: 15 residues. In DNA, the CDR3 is TGCGCCAGCAGCTTGGGAGGGGCTGCCACAGATACGCAGTATTTT. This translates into CASSLGGAATDTQYF. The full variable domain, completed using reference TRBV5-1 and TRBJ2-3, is KAGVTQTPRYLIKTRGQQVTLSCSPISGHRSVSWYQQTPGQGLQFLFEYFSETQRNKGNFPGRFSGRQFSNSRSEMNVSTLELGDSALYLCASSLGGAATDTQYFGPGTRLTVL.

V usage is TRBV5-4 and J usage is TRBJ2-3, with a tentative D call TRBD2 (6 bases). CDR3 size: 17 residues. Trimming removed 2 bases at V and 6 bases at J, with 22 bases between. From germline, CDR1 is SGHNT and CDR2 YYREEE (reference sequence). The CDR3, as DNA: TGTGCCAGCAGCTTACCGTCCAGGGACTGGGAGCGGGATACGCAGTATTTT. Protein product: CASSLPSRDWERDTQYF.

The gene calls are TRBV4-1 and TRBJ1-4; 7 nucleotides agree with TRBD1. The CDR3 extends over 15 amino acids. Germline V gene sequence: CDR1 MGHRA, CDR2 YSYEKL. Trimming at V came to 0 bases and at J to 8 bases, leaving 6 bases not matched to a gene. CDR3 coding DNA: TGCGCCAGCAGCCAAGAATACAGGGGTGGCGAAAAACTGTTTTTT. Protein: CASSQEYRGGEKLFF.

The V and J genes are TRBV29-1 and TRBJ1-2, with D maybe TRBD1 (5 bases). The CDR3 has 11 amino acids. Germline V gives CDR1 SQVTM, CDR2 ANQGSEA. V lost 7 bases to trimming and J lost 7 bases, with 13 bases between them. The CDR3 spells CSAEGTSGYTF. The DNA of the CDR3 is TGCAGCGCTGAGGGGACTAGTGGCTACACCTTC. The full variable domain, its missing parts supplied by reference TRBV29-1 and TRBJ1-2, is SAVISQKPSRDICQRGTSLTIQCQVDSQVTMMFWYRQQPGQSLTLIATANQGSEATYESGFVIDKFPISRPNLTFSTLTVSNMSPEDSSIYLCSAEGTSGYTFGSGTRLTVV.

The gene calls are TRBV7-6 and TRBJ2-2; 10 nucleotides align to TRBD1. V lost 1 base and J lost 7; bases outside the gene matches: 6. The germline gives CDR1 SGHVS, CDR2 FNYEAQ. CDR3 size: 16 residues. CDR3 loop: CASSLVTGQGYGELFF. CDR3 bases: TGTGCCAGCAGCTTAGTCACGGGACAGGGGTACGGGGAGCTGTTTTTT.

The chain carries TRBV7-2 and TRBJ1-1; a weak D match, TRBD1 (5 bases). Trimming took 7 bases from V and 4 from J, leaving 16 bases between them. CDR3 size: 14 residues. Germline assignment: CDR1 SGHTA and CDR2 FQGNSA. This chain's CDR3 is CASNPGLGGTEAFF. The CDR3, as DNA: TGTGCCAGCAACCCCGGACTGGGGGGCACTGAAGCTTTCTTT.

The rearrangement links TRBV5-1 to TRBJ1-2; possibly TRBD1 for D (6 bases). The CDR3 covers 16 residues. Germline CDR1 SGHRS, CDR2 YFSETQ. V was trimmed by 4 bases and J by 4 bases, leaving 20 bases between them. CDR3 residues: CASSPLQGRVGYGYTF. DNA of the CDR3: TGCGCCAGCAGCCCCTTACAGGGTAGGGTTGGCTATGGCTACACCTTC. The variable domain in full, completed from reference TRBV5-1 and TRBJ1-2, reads KAGVTQTPRYLIKTRGQQVTLSCSPISGHRSVSWYQQTPGQGLQFLFEYFSETQRNKGNFPGRFSGRQFSNSRSEMNVSTLELGDSALYLCASSPLQGRVGYGYTFGSGTRLTVV.

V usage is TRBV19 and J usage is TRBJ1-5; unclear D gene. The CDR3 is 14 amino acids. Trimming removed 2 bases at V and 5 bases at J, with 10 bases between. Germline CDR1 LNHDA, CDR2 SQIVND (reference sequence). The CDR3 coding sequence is TGTGCCAGTAGTATAATACGCAGTGATCAGCCCCAGCATTTT. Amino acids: CASSIIRSDQPQHF. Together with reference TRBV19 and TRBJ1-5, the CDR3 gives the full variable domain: DGGITQSPKYLFRKEGQNVTLSCEQNLNHDAMYWYRQDPGQGLRLIYYSQIVNDFQKGDIAEGYSVSREKKESFPLTVTSAQKNPTAFYLCASSIIRSDQPQHFGDGTRLSIL.

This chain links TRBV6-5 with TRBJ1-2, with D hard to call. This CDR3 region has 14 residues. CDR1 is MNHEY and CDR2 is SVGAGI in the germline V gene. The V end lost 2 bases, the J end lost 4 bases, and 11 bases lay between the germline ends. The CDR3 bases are TGTGCCAGCAGTTACCTGGACGGCGTCTATGGCTACACCTTC. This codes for CASSYLDGVYGYTF.

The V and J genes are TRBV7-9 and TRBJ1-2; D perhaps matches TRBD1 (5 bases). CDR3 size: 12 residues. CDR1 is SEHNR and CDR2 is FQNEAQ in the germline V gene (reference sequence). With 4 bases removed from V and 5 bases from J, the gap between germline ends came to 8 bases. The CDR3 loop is CASSSQVYGYTF. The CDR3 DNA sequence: TGTGCCAGCAGCTCACAGGTTTATGGCTACACCTTC.

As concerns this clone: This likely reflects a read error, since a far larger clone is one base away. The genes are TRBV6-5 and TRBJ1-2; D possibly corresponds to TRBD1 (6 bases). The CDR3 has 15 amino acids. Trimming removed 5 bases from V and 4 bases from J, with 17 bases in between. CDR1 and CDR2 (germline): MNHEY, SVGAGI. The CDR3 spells CASSPSSGVAYGYTF. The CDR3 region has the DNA TGTGCCAGCAGTCCATCGTCAGGGGTGGCCTATGGCTACACCTTC.